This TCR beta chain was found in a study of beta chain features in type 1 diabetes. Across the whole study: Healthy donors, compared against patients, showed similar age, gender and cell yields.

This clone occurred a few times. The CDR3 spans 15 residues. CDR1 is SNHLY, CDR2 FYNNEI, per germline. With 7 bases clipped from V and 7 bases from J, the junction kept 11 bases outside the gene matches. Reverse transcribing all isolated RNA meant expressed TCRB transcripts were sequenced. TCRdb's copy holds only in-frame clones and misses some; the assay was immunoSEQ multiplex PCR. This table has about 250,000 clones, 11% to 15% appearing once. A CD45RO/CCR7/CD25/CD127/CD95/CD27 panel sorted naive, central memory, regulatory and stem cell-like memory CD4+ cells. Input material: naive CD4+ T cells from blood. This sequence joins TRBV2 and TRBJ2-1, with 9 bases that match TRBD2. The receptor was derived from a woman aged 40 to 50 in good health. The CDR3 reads CASKAPGTSLNEQFF. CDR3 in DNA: TGTGCCAGCAAAGCACCCGGGACTAGCTTAAATGAGCAGTTCTTC. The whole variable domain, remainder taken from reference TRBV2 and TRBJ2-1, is EPEVTQTPSHQVTQMGQEVILRCVPISNHLYFYWYRQILGQKVEFLVSFYNNEISEKSEIFDDQFSVERPDGSNFTLKIRSTKLEDSAMYFCASKAPGTSLNEQFFGPGTRLTVL.